This TCR beta chain emerged from a study of blood T cells in healthy people across ages. This clonotype was seen only a few times. PCR was performed a second time for about 7 to 12 cycles using a sample-barcoded 5' primer and a J-beta primer mix. From the 5' RACE reads, TCRdb called clonotypes with MiXCR, one entry per CDR3 protein. The sample has about 1.8 million distinct CDR3 sequences, 49% seen once. The sequence was collected from a middle-aged woman in good health. Specimen: blood.

The CDR3 DNA reads TGTGCCAGCAGACAAGGACTAGCGGGGGGAAGGTTCAATGAGCAGTTCTTC. Residues: CASRQGLAGGRFNEQFF. V usage is TRBV2 and J usage is TRBJ2-1; 14 nucleotides line up with TRBD2. Trimming took 6 bases from V and 6 from J; bases not matched to a gene: 10. CDR1 SNHLY and CDR2 FYNNEI come from the germline V gene. The CDR3 is made up of 17 amino acids.